Sequencing of this T cell receptor (beta chain) was carried out in a study of shared clonotypes between healthy human individuals. Study outcomes and limitations: Naive subsets generally exceeded memory subsets in estimated richness. Among non-shared clonotypes, generation probabilities were lower than among those shared by all four donors.

Splitting of each subset's genomic DNA was done evenly across several immunoSEQ plates. Libraries were prepared by immunoSEQ multiplex PCR; TCRdb keeps only in-frame clonotypes and omits some of them. The data show approximately 97,000 clones, roughly two thirds seen once. To note about this clone: The antigen is undetermined.

The receptor was isolated from a man aged 30-40 years in good health. Sequencing used memory CD8+ T cells sorted from blood. Subset defined: CD45RO+ cells pooled with CCR7-negative TemRA cells.

CDR3 nucleotides: TGCGCCAGCAGCCAAGATAGCGGGAGCTTCCCTGCGTACAATGAGCAGTTCTTC. Translated: CASSQDSGSFPAYNEQFF. This rearrangement joins TRBV4-1 to TRBJ2-1; 9 bases line up with TRBD2. CDR1 and CDR2 (germline): MGHRA, YSYEKL. The CDR3 is made up of 18 amino acids. Trimming cost V 0 bases and J 4 bases; bases outside gene matches: 10.